This entry describes one T cell receptor (beta chain). This clonotype was observed a handful of times. What antigen it recognizes has not been identified. Nothing much larger sits one base from this clone, and base qualities are not available. The data stem from a study of human T cells and chemical hapten exposure (dated by TCRdb to about 2021). Background for the entire study: For sensitization, 2% DPC in acetone was applied to a roughly 2 cm by roughly 2 cm area of upper inner arm skin. Throughout the study period of around 24 weeks, patients also received therapeutic DPC doses to the scalp every week. Patch tests used Finn chambers with 0.01% DPC on the upper back, scored after 6 days by International Contact Dermatitis Research Group standards. The mostly female patient cohort included alopecia areata with under or over 50% scalp involvement, alopecia totalis and alopecia universalis. Libraries were combined into a pool for sequencing, and differences in TCR yield between samples came mainly from small differences in library volumes within the pool. Peripheral blood TCR repertoire changes were tracked in vivo in alopecia patients during primary and secondary sensitization to the hapten diphenylcyclopropenone (DPC). Blood samples were taken from patients before sensitization (week 0) and then at 2, 6 and about 24 weeks after DPC sensitization. Blood for TCR sequencing was provided by twenty-nine alopecia patients at one to four time points (pre-sensitization, 2, 6 and 24 weeks).

Overall results and qualifications from the work: Expanded TCRs formed significantly more large CDR3 similarity clusters than pre-sensitization or healthy control sets, consistent with antigen-driven responses. Alopecia, a presumed autoimmune disease, was present in all patients, so the immune response of the patients might differ from that of healthy individuals. DPC sensitization did not change how many TCRs were above 1 in 1000 frequency, and no evidence was found of alterations in global repertoire structure. Patch test score correlated positively with the number of PT1 expanded TCRs, reaching significance at thresholds 8, 16 and 32 but not at 4. Repeated subsampling changed both the strength of the expansion versus patch-test correlation and the threshold at which that correlation became significant.

The time point label for this specimen denotes: patch test 3, about 24 weeks after DPC sensitization. The treatment or condition label corresponds to: therapeutic diphenylcyclopropenone sensitization with weekly scalp DPC. At each patch-test visit, blood was drawn before the patch test was applied. Eligible patients were aged 18 to 70, diagnosed with alopecia, deemed suitable for DPC therapy, and excluded if pregnant. Total RNA was isolated from unfractionated whole blood collected in Tempus Blood RNA tubes. The V and J ends are trimmed by 1 base and 1 base, leaving 15 bases between them. As encoded in the germline V gene, CDR1 is MGHRA while CDR2 is YSYEKL. The CDR3 starts with the cysteine, ends with the phenylalanine, and has 17 residues. Kept here is only the CDR3 DNA, which spans 51 bases and is read in frame from base 1. The library was built by means of RACE. Sequenced on a NextSeq 500. During library preparation, unique molecular identifiers were attached to individual cDNA molecules so that TCRs could be counted in a quantitative, reproducible way. From each blood RNA sample, both TCR alpha and TCR beta chains were sequenced. The published analysis was carried out like this. The median number of TCRs per sample was over 95,000, ranging from roughly 23,224 to 690,600. V, J and CDR3 annotation of the TCR reads was performed with the Decombinator software suite. To make PS versus PT1 abundance plots, every sample was subsampled to the same number of TCRs (28,000). Expanded TCRs were defined as absent before sensitization and observed at least eight times at the 2-week time point. TCRdb itself trimmed the public reads at Q25 with fastp, ran MiXCR and retained productive beta chains. Every distinct CDR3 protein forms one entry, paired with its most common genes and DNA. The V and J calls, along with clone size, are taken from TCRdb and not from the paper's own processing. Here the sample has 95,000 to 150,000 distinct CDR3 sequences; 11% occur a single time. The top ten clonotypes cover under 2.5% of the sample.

This chain joins TRBV4-1 to TRBJ2-3; D gene: possibly TRBD1, on 6 matching bases. The sequencing used whole blood, collected in connection with sensitization to the hapten diphenylcyclopropenone (DPC). The receptor comes from a woman in her forties or fifties with alopecia areata. Some clones in this sample may be carry-over from other donors' samples. The CDR3 sequence is CASSQGPTGMGTDTQYF. The DNA reads TGCGCCAGCAGCCAAGGGCCCACAGGGATGGGCACAGATACGCAGTATTTT.